This TCR beta chain was captured by sequencing in a study of blood T cell repertoires in COVID-19. As for the study in general: Specimens from acute and convalescent COVID-19 originated in the United States, Italy and Spain.

Profiling relied on immunoSEQ multiplex PCR, and the TCRdb table lists in-frame clones only, not all of them. Among 250,000 to 300,000 clones listed, approximately 91% were seen once. Germline-derived CDR1 and CDR2 are SEHNR and FQNEAQ (reference sequence). This CDR3 comprises 16 residues. Between the trimmed V and J ends, which lost 0 bases and 8 bases, there was a span of 16 bases. This sequence joins TRBV7-9 and TRBJ1-4; possible D gene TRBD1, 5 bases. Sample: PBMCs or T cells enriched from blood (not recorded which). This TCR derives from a woman between 40 and 55 years old with acute COVID-19. The CDR3 here is CASSLATGVKGEKLFF. The CDR3 region has the DNA TGTGCCAGCAGCTTAGCCACGGGGGTAAAGGGAGAAAAACTGTTTTTT.